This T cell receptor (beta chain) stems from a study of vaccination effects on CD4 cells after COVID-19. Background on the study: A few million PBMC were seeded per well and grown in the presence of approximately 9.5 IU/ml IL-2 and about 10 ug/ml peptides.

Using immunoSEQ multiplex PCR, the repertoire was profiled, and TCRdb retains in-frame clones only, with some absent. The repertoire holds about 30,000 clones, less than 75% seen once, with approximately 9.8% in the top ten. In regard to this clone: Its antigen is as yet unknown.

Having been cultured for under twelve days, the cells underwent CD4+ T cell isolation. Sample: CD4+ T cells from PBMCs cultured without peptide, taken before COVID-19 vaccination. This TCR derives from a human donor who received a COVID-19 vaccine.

This chain's CDR3 is CAWSRGLAGYNEQFF. The CDR3 region has the DNA TGTGCCTGGAGTAGAGGCCTAGCGGGATACAATGAGCAGTTCTTC. The rearrangement uses TRBV30 and TRBJ2-1, with TRBD2 matching 9 bases. The CDR3 covers 15 residues. J lost 4 bases, V lost 2 bases, and 6 bases had no gene match. Per the germline V gene, CDR1 is GTSNPN and CDR2 is SVGIG (reference sequence).